Following are 12 T cell receptor beta chains from one sample sequenced in a study of OX40 agonist ivuxolimab in advanced cancers. Method: immunoSEQ multiplex PCR; TCRdb's copy keeps in-frame clones and lacks some. This repertoire shows about 62,000 clones, roughly 86% found once; its top ten account for roughly 5%. The sequences come from CD4+ or CD8+ T cells sorted from blood, collected in a trial of the OX40 agonist ivuxolimab. The source of these receptors is an adult with an advanced solid tumor such as melanoma, head and neck, liver or kidney cancer.

This chain links TRBV7-9 with TRBJ2-7; D not resolved. The CDR3 totals 11 residues. In germline, CDR1 is SEHNR, CDR2 FQNEAQ (reference sequence). The V end was cut by 3 bases, the J end by 3 bases, with 3 bases between. The chain's CDR3 is CASSFNYEQYF. DNA for the CDR3: TGTGCCAGCAGCTTCAACTACGAGCAGTACTTC.

The rearrangement links TRBV28 to TRBJ1-1; D is ambiguous. V was pared by 7 bases and J by 7 bases, with 13 bases between. The CDR3 extends over 12 amino acids. Germline-derived CDR1 and CDR2 are MDHEN and SYDVKM. This chain's CDR3 is CASNPLEDEAFF. The CDR3 coding sequence is TGTGCCAGCAACCCCCTAGAAGATGAAGCTTTCTTT.

The V gene is TRBV30, the J gene TRBJ2-2, with 9 nucleotides matching TRBD1. Unmatched junction bases numbered 6, after V lost 4 bases and J lost 6 bases. Germline-derived CDR1 and CDR2 are GTSNPN and SVGIG (reference sequence). The CDR3 totals 14 residues. The CDR3 loop reads CAWTGTGFPGELFF. In DNA form, the CDR3 reads TGTGCCTGGACCGGGACAGGGTTTCCCGGGGAGCTGTTTTTT.

This sequence joins TRBV7-2 and TRBJ2-5; unclear D gene. The CDR3 covers 13 residues. V lost 5 bases, J lost 2 bases, and 9 bases lay in between. Germline assignment: CDR1 SGHTA and CDR2 FQGNSA. CDR3 sequence reads: CASSVTEQETQYF. The CDR3 DNA reads TGTGCCAGCAGCGTAACTGAGCAAGAGACCCAGTACTTC.

The chain recombines TRBV6-1 with TRBJ2-3; D unresolved. The CDR3 is 14 residues long. From germline, CDR1 is MNHNS and CDR2 SASEGT. V lost 10 bases and J lost 1, with 15 bases in between. CDR3 sequence reads: CATVTLEGTDTQYF. CDR3 DNA sequence: TGTGCCACCGTGACTCTGGAAGGCACAGATACGCAGTATTTT.

CDR3 sequence: CASSYSGGFSEKLFF. Here the CDR3 DNA reads TGTGCCAGCAGTTACTCTGGGGGCTTTAGTGAAAAACTGTTTTTT. J is TRBJ1-4 and V is TRBV6-5; TRBD1 is a possible D gene (6 bases). Looked up from germline, CDR1 is MNHEY and CDR2 is SVGAGI. The CDR3 covers 15 residues. Trimming cost V 0 bases and J 7 bases, with 12 bases left between them.

This clone has only a few counts. The V gene is TRBV5-1, the J gene TRBJ1-3; possibly TRBD1 for D (6 bases). V was shortened by 5 bases and J by 2 bases, with 14 bases between the two germline ends. The germline CDR1 and CDR2 sequences are SGHRS and YFSETQ. This CDR3 region has 15 residues. The CDR3 sequence: CASRPADRTGNTIYF. CDR3 in DNA: TGCGCCAGCAGACCAGCCGACAGGACTGGAAACACCATATATTTT.

The rearrangement links TRBV5-4 to TRBJ2-5; D may correspond to TRBD1 or TRBD2 (5 bases each). Deletions cut 0 bases from V and 4 bases from J, with 16 bases between. The V gene's germline CDR1 is SGHNT and CDR2 YYREEE (reference sequence). This CDR3 has 16 residues. The CDR3 spells CASSLVTGLPIETQYF. The CDR3 nucleotides are TGTGCCAGCAGCTTGGTTACAGGACTCCCGATAGAGACCCAGTACTTC.

About this clone: This sample also contains other DNA sequences that code for the same CDR3. The chain couples TRBV7-9 to TRBJ1-1, with D hard to call. V was shortened by 5 bases and J by 1 base, with 14 bases between the two germline ends. Germline V gives CDR1 SEHNR, CDR2 FQNEAQ (reference sequence). The CDR3 is 15 amino acids. The CDR3 region is CASSLARGGNTEAFF. In nucleotides, the CDR3 is TGTGCCAGCAGCCTTGCACGGGGAGGGAACACTGAAGCTTTCTTT.

This clone was found once. The chain has TRBV11-3 and TRBJ2-1; 11 bases match TRBD2. CDR3 length: 12 amino acids. The germline V gene has CDR1 SGHNT and CDR2 YENEEA. V dropped 4 bases and J dropped 15; count of bases not matched to a gene: 5. The CDR3 sequence: CASSSLAGVVFF. The CDR3 DNA reads as TGTGCCAGCAGCTCACTAGCGGGAGTAGTGTTCTTC.

The genes are TRBV7-8 and TRBJ1-4; a weak D match, TRBD1 (5 bases). CDR3 length: 16 amino acids. The germline CDR1 and CDR2 sequences are SGHVS and FQNEAQ. Trimming shortened V by 0 bases and J by 3 bases, and 11 bases separated the two germline ends. The CDR3 bases are TGTGCCAGCAGCTTAGCCAGACAGAACCCTAATGAAAAACTGTTTTTT. Protein sequence: CASSLARQNPNEKLFF.

This rearrangement joins TRBV29-1 to TRBJ1-1, with D perhaps matching TRBD1 (5 bases). The CDR3 has 12 residues. Germline CDR1 reads SQVTM; CDR2 reads ANQGSEA. The CDR3 sequence: CTTIGDGAEAFF. DNA of the CDR3: TGCACCACCATTGGGGACGGGGCTGAAGCTTTCTTT.